The 10 T cell receptor beta chains listed next were all sequenced from one sample in a study of beta chain features in type 1 diabetes. Regarding the study as a whole: For Type 1 diabetes patients, all four CD4+ subsets carried TCRB CDR3s that were moderately but significantly shorter.

Since all of the isolated RNA was reverse transcribed, expressed TCRB transcripts were what got sequenced. Clones were read by immunoSEQ multiplex PCR, and TCRdb kept only the in-frame ones, dropping some. The sample records roughly 240,000 clones, around 22% being singletons. Their cognate antigens are unknown. Sequencing used naive CD4+ T cells from blood. The receptors derive from a woman in her twenties or thirties with type 1 diabetes.

This clone occurred a few times. J is TRBJ2-5 and V is TRBV6-6; TRBD2 matches at 12 bases. After removal of 6 bases from V and 4 bases from J, the junction contained 6 bases not matched to a gene. There are 15 residues in the CDR3. Looked up from germline, CDR1 is MNHNY and CDR2 is SVGAGI (reference sequence). CDR3 DNA sequence: TGTGCCAGCAGACATACGGGACTAGCGGGAGAGACCCAGTACTTC. It yields the protein CASRHTGLAGETQYF.

The chain links TRBV30 to TRBJ2-5; D call uncertain. CDR3 length: 11 amino acids. Germline loops: CDR1 GTSNPN, CDR2 SVGIG (reference sequence). Trimming took off 3 bases at V and 1 base at J, with 3 bases between the two ends. CDR3 in amino acids: CAWRAQETQYF. The CDR3 nucleotides read TGTGCCTGGAGAGCCCAAGAGACCCAGTACTTC. The full variable domain, its missing parts supplied by reference TRBV30 and TRBJ2-5, is SQTIHQWPATLVQPVGSPLSLECTVEGTSNPNLYWYRQAAGRGLQLLFYSVGIGQISSEVPQNLSASRPQDRQFILSSKKLLLSDSGFYLCAWRAQETQYFGPGTRLLVL.

The chain combines TRBV7-8 with TRBJ2-2, with 7 nucleotides matching TRBD1. V lost 1 base to trimming and J lost 6 bases; unmatched junction nucleotides: 11. The CDR3 runs to 17 residues. Per the germline V gene, CDR1 is SGHVS and CDR2 is FQNEAQ. In DNA form, the CDR3 reads TGTGCCAGCAGCTTAGAACGACAGGGACGTAACTCCGGGGAGCTGTTTTTT. Its protein is CASSLERQGRNSGELFF. Filled out from reference TRBV7-8 and TRBJ2-2, the complete variable domain reads GAGVSQSPRYKVAKRGQDVALRCDPISGHVSLFWYQQALGQGPEFLTYFQNEAQLDKSGLPSDRFFAERPEGSVSTLKIQRTQQEDSAVYLCASSLERQGRNSGELFFGEGSRLTVL.

This rearrangement joins TRBV5-1 to TRBJ2-1; 7 bases match TRBD1. This CDR3 is 13 amino acids long. The germline CDR1 and CDR2 sequences are SGHRS and YFSETQ. V lost 4 bases, J lost 5 bases, and 3 bases stayed unmatched. The CDR3 here is CASSRTGNNEQFF. Here the CDR3 DNA reads TGCGCCAGCAGCCGGACAGGTAACAATGAGCAGTTCTTC.

This clone was observed a few times. This chain joins TRBV2 and TRBJ1-2; TRBD1 might be the D (6 bases). Germline V lookup: CDR1 SNHLY, CDR2 FYNNEI. V was shortened by 3 bases and J by 10 bases, with 18 bases between the two germline ends. This CDR3 has 14 residues. CDR3 sequence: CASSDQQGESPYTF. In DNA, the CDR3 is TGTGCCAGCAGTGATCAACAGGGTGAAAGTCCCTACACCTTC.

V gene TRBV9 combines with J gene TRBJ2-6; no clear D gene. Germline V gene sequence: CDR1 SGDLS, CDR2 YYNGEE. There are 15 residues in the CDR3. V was trimmed by 2 bases and J by 0 bases, leaving 6 bases between them. DNA for the CDR3: TGTGCCAGCAGCGTTCCGTCCTCTGGGGCCAACGTCCTGACTTTC. Protein: CASSVPSSGANVLTF.

This chain connects TRBV29-1 to TRBJ2-1, with D tentatively TRBD2 (5 bases). V was shortened by 7 bases and J by 9 bases, with 10 bases between the two germline ends. Germline V gene lookup returns CDR1 SQVTM and CDR2 ANQGSEA. CDR3 size: 10 residues. CDR3 residues: CSAGVGEQFF. CDR3 DNA: TGCAGCGCCGGGGTTGGTGAGCAGTTCTTC.

The chain has TRBV5-1 and TRBJ1-4; 8 bases line up with TRBD1. This CDR3 is built from 14 residues. V was clipped by 0 bases and J by 8 bases; unmatched bases: 3. Germline CDR1 and CDR2: SGHRS and YFSETQ. The CDR3 DNA reads TGCGCCAGCAGCTTGGGACAGGGGAAGGAAAAACTGTTTTTT. Amino acids: CASSLGQGKEKLFF.

This clone was seen a few times. The chain is built from TRBV7-2 and TRBJ2-7, with a weak D call TRBD1 (6 bases). Germline-derived CDR1 and CDR2 are SGHTA and FQGNSA. The V end was cut by 3 bases, the J end by 1 base, with 13 bases between. CDR3 length: 15 residues. CDR3 protein: CASSLTTGPSYEQYF. For the CDR3, the DNA is TGTGCCAGCAGCTTGACGACAGGCCCTTCCTACGAGCAGTACTTC.

The CDR3 loop reads CASRIQTLGGYTF. Written as DNA, the CDR3 is TGCGCCAGTCGGATCCAGACATTGGGTGGCTACACCTTC. V gene TRBV5-1 combines with J gene TRBJ1-2; the D is unclear. The CDR3 is 13 amino acids. Germline V gene sequence: CDR1 SGHRS, CDR2 YFSETQ. V lost 8 bases and J lost 7, with 18 bases in between.